Presented here are 9 T cell receptor beta chains from one specimen sequenced in a study of blood T cell repertoires in COVID-19. Clones were sequenced by immunoSEQ multiplex PCR, and TCRdb holds only the in-frame ones, with some missing. Counted here are some 130,000 clones, roughly 78% occurring once; the ten biggest clones make up less than 4.5%. The specimen sequenced was peripheral blood. The source of these receptors is a man between 60 and 75 years old with acute or convalescent COVID-19.

The V and J genes are TRBV3-1 (or the pseudogene TRBV3-2) and TRBJ1-4; a possible D gene is TRBD1 (5 bases). Germline V gene data show CDR1 as LGHDT and CDR2 as YNNKEL (reference sequence). V was shortened by 0 bases and J by 6 bases, with 11 bases between the two germline ends. The CDR3 covers 15 residues. In DNA form, the CDR3 reads TGTGCCAGCAGCCAAGATCGGGGGTCGGATGAAAAACTGTTTTTT. This gives the protein CASSQDRGSDEKLFF.

V and J are TRBV7-2 and TRBJ2-3, with 8 bases identical to TRBD2. The V segment lost 6 bases and the J segment 0 bases; nucleotides outside the gene matches: 5. The CDR3 is made up of 15 amino acids. CDR1 and CDR2 (germline): SGHTA, FQGNSA. CDR3 in DNA: TGTGCCAGCAGTCGGACTAGCTCTAGCACAGATACGCAGTATTTT. It translates to CASSRTSSSTDTQYF.

The chain combines TRBV6-5 with TRBJ2-1; maybe TRBD1 (5 bases). The CDR3 loop spans 13 amino acids. Trimming removed 6 bases from V and 6 bases from J, with 12 bases in between. Per the germline V gene, CDR1 is MNHEY and CDR2 is SVGAGI. CDR3 coding DNA: TGTGCCAGCAGGAGCCTGGGGCCCAATGAGCAGTTCTTC. It yields the protein CASRSLGPNEQFF.

The chain recombines TRBV7-9 with TRBJ1-1; D is uncertain. The V gene's germline CDR1 is SEHNR and CDR2 FQNEAQ (reference sequence). The CDR3 length is 14 residues. With 1 base removed from V and 5 bases from J, the gap between germline ends came to 11 bases. CDR3 DNA sequence: TGTGCCAGCAGCTTAGGGTCAGGAGGAACTGAAGCTTTCTTT. Encoded protein: CASSLGSGGTEAFF.

The chain uses TRBV11-2 and TRBJ2-5; TRBD1 is a possible D gene (5 bases). This CDR3 has 15 amino acids. CDR1 is SGHAT, CDR2 FQNNGV, per germline. Deletions cut 5 bases from V and 4 bases from J, with 17 bases between. The CDR3 nucleotides are TGTGCCAGCAGCCCAGCTGGGGTAGGGGTAGAGACCCAGTACTTC. Amino acids: CASSPAGVGVETQYF.

The chain uses TRBV29-1 and TRBJ2-5, with TRBD2 matching 7 bases. The CDR3 length is 12 residues. The J segment lost 9 bases and the V segment lost 7 bases, leaving 11 bases of the junction unmatched. Germline V gene lookup returns CDR1 SQVTM and CDR2 ANQGSEA. The DNA for the CDR3 is TGCAGCGCCCGGACGGGGGGAACGGCCCAGTACTTC. The encoded protein is CSARTGGTAQYF. Together with reference TRBV29-1 and TRBJ2-5, the CDR3 gives the full variable domain: SAVISQKPSRDICQRGTSLTIQCQVDSQVTMMFWYRQQPGQSLTLIATANQGSEATYESGFVIDKFPISRPNLTFSTLTVSNMSPEDSSIYLCSARTGGTAQYFGPGTRLLVL.

The chain recombines TRBV29-1 with TRBJ2-1, with TRBD1 matching 10 bases. This CDR3 comprises 14 residues. Germline CDR1 SQVTM, CDR2 ANQGSEA. V was pared by 6 bases and J by 2 bases, with 4 bases of the junction left unmatched. The CDR3 nucleotides are TGCAGCGTGGGGGGGACAGGGGCCTACAATGAGCAGTTCTTC. This sequence encodes CSVGGTGAYNEQFF.

The chain carries TRBV7-2 and TRBJ1-1; 8 bases line up with TRBD1. CDR3 size: 17 residues. Germline assignment: CDR1 SGHTA and CDR2 FQGNSA. V lost 1 base and J lost 4; bases outside the gene matches: 11. The CDR3 here is CASSLGGATGAFTEAFF. The CDR3 nucleotides are TGTGCCAGCAGCTTAGGAGGGGCGACAGGGGCCTTCACTGAAGCTTTCTTT.

V gene TRBV9 combines with J gene TRBJ1-1, with D perhaps TRBD1 (6 bases). Trimming took off 3 bases at V and 1 base at J, with 7 bases between the two ends. Germline V CDR1 and CDR2: SGDLS, YYNGEE. CDR3 length equals 13 residues. CDR3 sequence: CASSETGNTEAFF. Here the CDR3 DNA reads TGTGCCAGCAGCGAGACAGGGAACACTGAAGCTTTCTTT. The entire variable domain, with the rest obtained from reference TRBV9 and TRBJ1-1, is as follows: DSGVTQTPKHLITATGQRVTLRCSPRSGDLSVYWYQQSLDQGLQFLIQYYNGEERAKGNILERFSAQQFPDLHSELNLSSLELGDSALYFCASSETGNTEAFFGQGTRLTVV.